This T cell receptor (beta chain) was captured by sequencing in a study of T cell responses to AZD1222 COVID-19 vaccine. Study-wide results and caveats: Donors in the cohort were predominantly white British and more often female, and clonal diversity was possibly underestimated. Repertoires in all cases were sampled only once the peak T cell response had passed.

Here immunoSEQ multiplex PCR was the method, and the copy in TCRdb shows in-frame clones only, minus some. The repertoire consists of 80,000 to 100,000 clones, with 80% to 90% occurring once and the leading ten covering 6.5% to 8%. Trimming cost V 7 bases and J 1 base, with 8 bases left between them. The CDR3 has 13 residues. CDR1 is SGHDT and CDR2 is YYEEEE in the germline V gene. On this clone: Its target is unknown.

Sample: peripheral blood, taken on day 0 of AZD1222 vaccination. This chain links TRBV5-6 with TRBJ2-2; D might be TRBD2 (6 bases). This sequence originates from an adult in good health. The CDR3, as DNA: TGTGCCAGCCAGCGGGTGAACACCGGGGAGCTGTTTTTT. Its protein product is CASQRVNTGELFF.